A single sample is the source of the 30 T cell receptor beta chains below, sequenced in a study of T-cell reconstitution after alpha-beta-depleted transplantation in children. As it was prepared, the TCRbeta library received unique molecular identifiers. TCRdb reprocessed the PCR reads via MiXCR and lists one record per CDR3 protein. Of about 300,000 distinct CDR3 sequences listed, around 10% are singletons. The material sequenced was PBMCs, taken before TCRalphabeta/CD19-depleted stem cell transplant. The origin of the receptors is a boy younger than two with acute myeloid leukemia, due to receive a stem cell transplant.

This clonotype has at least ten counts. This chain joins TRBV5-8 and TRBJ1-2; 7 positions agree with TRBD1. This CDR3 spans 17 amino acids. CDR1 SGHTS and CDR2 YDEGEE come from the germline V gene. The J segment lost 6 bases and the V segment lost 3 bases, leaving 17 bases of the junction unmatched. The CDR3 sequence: CASSSLTSSTGLDGYTF. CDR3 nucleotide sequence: TGTGCCAGCAGCTCGCTTACTTCTTCGACAGGGCTGGATGGCTACACCTTC.

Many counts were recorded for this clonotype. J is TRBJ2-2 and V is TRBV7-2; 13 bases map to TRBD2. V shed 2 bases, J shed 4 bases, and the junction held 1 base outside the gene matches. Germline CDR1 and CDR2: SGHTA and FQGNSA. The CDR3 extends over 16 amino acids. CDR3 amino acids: CASSLTSGRATGELFF. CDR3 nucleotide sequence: TGTGCCAGCAGCTTAACTAGCGGGAGGGCCACCGGGGAGCTGTTTTTT. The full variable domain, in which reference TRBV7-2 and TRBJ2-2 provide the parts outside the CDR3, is GAGVSQSPSNKVTEKGKDVELRCDPISGHTALYWYRQSLGQGLEFLIYFQGNSAPDKSGLPSDRFSAERTGGSVSTLTIQRTQQEDSAVYLCASSLTSGRATGELFFGEGSRLTVL.

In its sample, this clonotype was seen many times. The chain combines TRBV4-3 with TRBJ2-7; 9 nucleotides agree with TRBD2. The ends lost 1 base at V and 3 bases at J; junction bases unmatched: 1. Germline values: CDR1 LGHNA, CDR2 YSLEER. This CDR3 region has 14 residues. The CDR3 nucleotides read TGCGCCAGCAGCCAAGGACTAGCGGACTACGAGCAGTACTTC. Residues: CASSQGLADYEQYF.

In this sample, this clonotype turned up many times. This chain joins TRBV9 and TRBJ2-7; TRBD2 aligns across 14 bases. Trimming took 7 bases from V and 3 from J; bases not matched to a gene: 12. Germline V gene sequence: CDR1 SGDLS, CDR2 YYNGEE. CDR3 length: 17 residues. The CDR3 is CASSATGTSGGFYEQYF. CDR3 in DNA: TGTGCCAGCTCCGCCACCGGGACTAGCGGGGGCTTCTACGAGCAGTACTTC.

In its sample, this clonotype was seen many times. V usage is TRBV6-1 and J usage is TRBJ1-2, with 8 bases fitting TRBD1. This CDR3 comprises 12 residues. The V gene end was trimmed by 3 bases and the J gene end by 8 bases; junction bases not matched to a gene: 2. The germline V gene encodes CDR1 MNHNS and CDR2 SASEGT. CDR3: CASSDRGRGYTF. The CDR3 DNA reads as TGTGCCAGCAGTGACAGGGGGCGCGGCTACACCTTC.

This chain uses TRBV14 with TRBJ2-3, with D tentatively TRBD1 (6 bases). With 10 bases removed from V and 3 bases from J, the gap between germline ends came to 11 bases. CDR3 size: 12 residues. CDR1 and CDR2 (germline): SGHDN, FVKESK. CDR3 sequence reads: CATSTGTDTQYF. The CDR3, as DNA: TGTGCCACTTCAACAGGGACAGATACGCAGTATTTT.

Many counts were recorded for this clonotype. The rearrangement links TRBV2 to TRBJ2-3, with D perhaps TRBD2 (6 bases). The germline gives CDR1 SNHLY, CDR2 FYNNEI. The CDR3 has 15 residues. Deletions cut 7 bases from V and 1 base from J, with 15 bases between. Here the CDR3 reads CASTKRGSGTDTQYF. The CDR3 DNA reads TGTGCCAGCACCAAACGGGGGTCTGGCACAGATACGCAGTATTTT.

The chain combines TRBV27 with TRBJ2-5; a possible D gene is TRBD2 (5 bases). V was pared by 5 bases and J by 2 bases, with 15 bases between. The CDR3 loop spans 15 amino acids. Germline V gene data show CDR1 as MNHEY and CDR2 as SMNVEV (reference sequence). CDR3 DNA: TGTGCCAGCAGTACTATCCGGGGTCATCAAGAGACCCAGTACTTC. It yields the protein CASSTIRGHQETQYF.

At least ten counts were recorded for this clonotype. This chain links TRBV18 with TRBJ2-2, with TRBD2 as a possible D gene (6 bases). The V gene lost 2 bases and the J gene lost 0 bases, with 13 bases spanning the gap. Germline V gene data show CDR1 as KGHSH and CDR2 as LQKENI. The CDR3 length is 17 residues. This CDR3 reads CASSPYGGPSNTGELFF. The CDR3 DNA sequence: TGTGCCAGCTCACCATACGGGGGTCCATCGAACACCGGGGAGCTGTTTTTT.

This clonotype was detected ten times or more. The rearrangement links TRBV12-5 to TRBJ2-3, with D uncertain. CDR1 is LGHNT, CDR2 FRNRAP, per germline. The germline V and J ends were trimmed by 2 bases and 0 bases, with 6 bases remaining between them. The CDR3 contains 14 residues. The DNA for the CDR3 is TGTGCTAGTGGTTTGTCGGCTAGCACAGATACGCAGTATTTT. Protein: CASGLSASTDTQYF.

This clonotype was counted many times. The CDR3 loop reads CASSQEPGAETQYF. CDR3 bases: TGTGCCAGCAGCCAAGAACCAGGAGCAGAGACCCAGTACTTC. The V call is TRBV4-2, the J call TRBJ2-5, with no clear D. Trimming stripped 0 bases from V and 4 bases from J, with 9 bases between. CDR1 is LGHNA and CDR2 is YNFKEQ in the germline V gene. The CDR3 has 14 amino acids.

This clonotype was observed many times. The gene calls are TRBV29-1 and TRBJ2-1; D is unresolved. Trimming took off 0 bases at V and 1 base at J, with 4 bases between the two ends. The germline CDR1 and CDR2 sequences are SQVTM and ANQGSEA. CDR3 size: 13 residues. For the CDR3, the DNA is TGCAGCGTTGAAGACAGTTCCTACAATGAGCAGTTCTTC. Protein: CSVEDSSYNEQFF.

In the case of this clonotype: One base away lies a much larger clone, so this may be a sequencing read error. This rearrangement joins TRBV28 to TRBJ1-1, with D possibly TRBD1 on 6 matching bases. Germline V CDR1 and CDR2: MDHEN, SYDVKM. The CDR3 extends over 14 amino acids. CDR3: CASSFRGLNTEAYF. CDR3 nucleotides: TGTGCCAGCAGCTTCAGGGGTTTGAACACTGAAGCTTACTTT.

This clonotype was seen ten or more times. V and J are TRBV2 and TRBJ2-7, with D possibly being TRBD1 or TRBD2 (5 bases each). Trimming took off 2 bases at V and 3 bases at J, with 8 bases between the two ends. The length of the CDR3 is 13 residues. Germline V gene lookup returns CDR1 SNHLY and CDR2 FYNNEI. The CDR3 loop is CASSEMGVYEQYF. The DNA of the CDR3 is TGTGCCAGCAGTGAAATGGGGGTCTACGAGCAGTACTTC.

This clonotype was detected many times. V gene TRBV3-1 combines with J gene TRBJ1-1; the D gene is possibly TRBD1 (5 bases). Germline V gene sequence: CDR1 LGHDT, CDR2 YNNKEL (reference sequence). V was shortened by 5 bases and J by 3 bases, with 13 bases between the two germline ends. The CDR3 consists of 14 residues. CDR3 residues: CASSSLGGDTEAFF. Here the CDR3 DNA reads TGTGCCAGCAGCTCACTTGGGGGGGACACTGAAGCTTTCTTT.

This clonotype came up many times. The CDR3 sequence is CASSLPLPGGVGRTYKETQYF. The CDR3 nucleotides read TGTGCCAGCAGTTTGCCCCTGCCAGGGGGCGTAGGAAGGACTTACAAAGAGACCCAGTACTTC. The chain joins TRBV28 to TRBJ2-5; 8 nucleotides align to TRBD1. The CDR3 has 21 residues. V was clipped by 3 bases and J by 3 bases; unmatched bases: 24. CDR1 and CDR2 (germline): MDHEN, SYDVKM.

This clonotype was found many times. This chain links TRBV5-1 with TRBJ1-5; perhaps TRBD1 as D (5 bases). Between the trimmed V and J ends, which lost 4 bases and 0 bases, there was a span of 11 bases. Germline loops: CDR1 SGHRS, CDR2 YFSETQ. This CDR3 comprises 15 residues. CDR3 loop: CASSPRGDSNQPQHF. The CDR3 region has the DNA TGCGCCAGCAGCCCGAGGGGTGATAGCAATCAGCCCCAGCATTTT.

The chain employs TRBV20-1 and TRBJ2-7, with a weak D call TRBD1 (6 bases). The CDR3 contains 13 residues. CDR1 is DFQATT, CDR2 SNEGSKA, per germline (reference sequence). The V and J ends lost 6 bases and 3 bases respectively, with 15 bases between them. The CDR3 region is CSAFRDTDYEQYF. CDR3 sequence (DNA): TGCAGTGCGTTCCGGGACACAGACTACGAGCAGTACTTC.

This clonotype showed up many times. The CDR3 region is CAISKGTGKYEQYF. CDR3 bases: TGTGCCATCAGTAAAGGGACAGGGAAGTACGAGCAGTACTTC. The chain employs TRBV10-3 and TRBJ2-7; 9 bases align to TRBD1. Germline-derived CDR1 and CDR2 are ENHRY and SYGVKD. The CDR3 runs to 14 residues. The V gene end was trimmed by 5 bases and the J gene end by 4 bases; junction bases not matched to a gene: 6.

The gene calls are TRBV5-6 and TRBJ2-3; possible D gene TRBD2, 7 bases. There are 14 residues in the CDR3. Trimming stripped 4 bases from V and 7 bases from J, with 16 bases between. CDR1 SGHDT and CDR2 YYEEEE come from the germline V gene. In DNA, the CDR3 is TGTGCCAGCAGCCCCGGGCCGGGGGGCTATACGCAGTATTTT. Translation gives CASSPGPGGYTQYF.

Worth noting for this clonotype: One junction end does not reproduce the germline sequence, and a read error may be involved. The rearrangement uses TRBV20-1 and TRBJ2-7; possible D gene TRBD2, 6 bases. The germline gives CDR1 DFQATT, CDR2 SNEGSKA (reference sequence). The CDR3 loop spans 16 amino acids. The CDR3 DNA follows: TGCTGTGCTAGAGGCCAGGCTTCTGGCGGGATATACGAGCAGTACTTC. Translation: CCARGQASGGIYEQYF.

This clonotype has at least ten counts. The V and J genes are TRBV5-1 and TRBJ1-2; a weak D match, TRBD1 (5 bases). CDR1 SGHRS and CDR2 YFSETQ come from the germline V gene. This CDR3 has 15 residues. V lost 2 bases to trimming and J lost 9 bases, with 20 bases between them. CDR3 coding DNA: TGCGCCAGCAGCTTCTCCCACGGTGACGGGGGAAGCTACACCTTC. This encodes CASSFSHGDGGSYTF.

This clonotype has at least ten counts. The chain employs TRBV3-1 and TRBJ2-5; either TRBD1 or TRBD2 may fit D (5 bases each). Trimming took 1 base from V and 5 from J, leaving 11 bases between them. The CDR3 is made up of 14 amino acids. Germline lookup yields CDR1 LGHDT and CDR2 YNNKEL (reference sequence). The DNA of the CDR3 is TGTGCCAGCAGCCAAGTGGGACCCAAGGAGACCCAGTACTTC. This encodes CASSQVGPKETQYF.

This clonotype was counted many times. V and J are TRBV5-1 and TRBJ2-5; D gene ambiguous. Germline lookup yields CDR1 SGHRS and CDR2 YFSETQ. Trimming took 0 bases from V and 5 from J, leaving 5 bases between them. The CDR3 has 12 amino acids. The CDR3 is CASSLVSETQYF. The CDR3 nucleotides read TGCGCCAGCAGCTTGGTTTCGGAGACCCAGTACTTC.

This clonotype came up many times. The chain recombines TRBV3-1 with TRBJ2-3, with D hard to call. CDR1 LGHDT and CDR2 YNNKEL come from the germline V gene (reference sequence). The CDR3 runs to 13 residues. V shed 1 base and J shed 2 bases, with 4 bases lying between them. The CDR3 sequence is CASSQGDTDTQYF. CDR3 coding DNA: TGTGCCAGCAGCCAAGGGGACACAGATACGCAGTATTTT.

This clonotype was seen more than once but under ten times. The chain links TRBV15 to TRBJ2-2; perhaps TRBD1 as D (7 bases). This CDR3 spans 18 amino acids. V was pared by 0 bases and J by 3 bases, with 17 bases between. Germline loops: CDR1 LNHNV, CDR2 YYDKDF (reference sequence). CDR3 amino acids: CATSRDLTGEVDTGELFF. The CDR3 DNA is TGTGCCACCAGCAGAGATCTCACAGGGGAGGTCGACACCGGGGAGCTGTTTTTT. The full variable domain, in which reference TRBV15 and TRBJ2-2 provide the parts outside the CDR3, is DAMVIQNPRYQVTQFGKPVTLSCSQTLNHNVMYWYQQKSSQAPKLLFHYYDKDFNNEADTPDNFQSRRPNTSFCFLDIRSPGLGDTAMYLCATSRDLTGEVDTGELFFGEGSRLTVL.

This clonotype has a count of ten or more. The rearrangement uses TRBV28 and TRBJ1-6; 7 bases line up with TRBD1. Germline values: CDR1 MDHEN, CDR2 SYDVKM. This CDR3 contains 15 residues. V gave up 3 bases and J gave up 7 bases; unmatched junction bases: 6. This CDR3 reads CASSFVTGSNSPLHF. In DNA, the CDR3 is TGTGCCAGCAGTTTCGTGACAGGGTCCAATTCACCCCTCCACTTT.

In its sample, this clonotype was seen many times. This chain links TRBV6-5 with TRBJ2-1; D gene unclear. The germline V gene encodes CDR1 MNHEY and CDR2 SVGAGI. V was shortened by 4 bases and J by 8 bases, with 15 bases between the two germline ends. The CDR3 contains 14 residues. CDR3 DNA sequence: TGTGCCAGCAGTTGGGATAGGGCGCCGGATGAGCAGTTCTTC. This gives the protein CASSWDRAPDEQFF.

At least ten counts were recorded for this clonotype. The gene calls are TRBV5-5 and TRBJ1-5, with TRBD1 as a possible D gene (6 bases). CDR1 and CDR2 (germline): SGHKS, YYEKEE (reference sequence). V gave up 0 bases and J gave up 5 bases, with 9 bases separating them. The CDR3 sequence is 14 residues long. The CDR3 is CASSLEQGYQPQHF. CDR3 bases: TGTGCCAGCAGCTTGGAACAGGGCTATCAGCCCCAGCATTTT.

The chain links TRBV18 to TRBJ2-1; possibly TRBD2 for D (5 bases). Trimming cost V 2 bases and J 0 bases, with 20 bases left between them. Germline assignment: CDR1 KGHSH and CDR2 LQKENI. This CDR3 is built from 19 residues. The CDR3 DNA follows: TGTGCCAGCTCACCATCCGCGGGTATAGCCCTCGGCTCCTACAATGAGCAGTTCTTC. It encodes CASSPSAGIALGSYNEQFF.